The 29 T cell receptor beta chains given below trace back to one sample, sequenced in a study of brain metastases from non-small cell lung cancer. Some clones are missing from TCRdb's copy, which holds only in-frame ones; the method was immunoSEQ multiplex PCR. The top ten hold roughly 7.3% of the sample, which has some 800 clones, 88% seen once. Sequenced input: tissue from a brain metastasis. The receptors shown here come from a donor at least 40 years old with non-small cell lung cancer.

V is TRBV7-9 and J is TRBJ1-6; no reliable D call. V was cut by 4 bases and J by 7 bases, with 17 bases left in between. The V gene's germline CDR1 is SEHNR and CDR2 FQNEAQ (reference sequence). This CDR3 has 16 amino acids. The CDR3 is CASSSTTSQANSPLHF. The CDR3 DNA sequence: TGTGCCAGCAGCTCGACCACCTCCCAAGCAAATTCACCCCTCCACTTT.

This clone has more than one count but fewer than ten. In DNA form, the CDR3 reads TGTGCCAGCAGCTTACAGGGCGGTCGGACTGAAGCTTTCTTT. Translating gives CASSLQGGRTEAFF. J is TRBJ1-1 and V is TRBV7-3; D is possibly TRBD1 (5 bases). Trimming removed 2 bases from V and 5 bases from J, with 12 bases in between. The CDR3 spans 14 residues. Germline V gives CDR1 SGHTA, CDR2 FQGTGA. Using reference TRBV7-3 and TRBJ1-1 for the parts outside the CDR3, the full variable domain is GAGVSQTPSNKVTEKGKYVELRCDPISGHTALYWYRQSLGQGPEFLIYFQGTGAADDSGLPNDRFFAVRPEGSVSTLKIQRTERGDSAVYLCASSLQGGRTEAFFGQGTRLTVV.

The CDR3 DNA reads TGTGCCAGCAGCGTAGTAAGCGGGGGGGCAGATACGCAGTATTTT. It translates to CASSVVSGGADTQYF. The V gene is TRBV9, the J gene TRBJ2-3, with 10 bases aligning to TRBD2. J lost 4 bases, V lost 0 bases, and 2 bases had no gene match. The CDR3 is 15 residues long. CDR1 and CDR2 from the germline V gene are SGDLS and YYNGEE.

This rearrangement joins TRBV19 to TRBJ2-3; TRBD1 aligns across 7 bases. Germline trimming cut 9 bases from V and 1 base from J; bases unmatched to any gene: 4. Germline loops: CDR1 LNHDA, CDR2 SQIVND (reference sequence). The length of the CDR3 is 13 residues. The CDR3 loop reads CASRQGGTDTQYF. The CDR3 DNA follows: TGTGCCAGCAGACAGGGAGGCACAGATACGCAGTATTTT.

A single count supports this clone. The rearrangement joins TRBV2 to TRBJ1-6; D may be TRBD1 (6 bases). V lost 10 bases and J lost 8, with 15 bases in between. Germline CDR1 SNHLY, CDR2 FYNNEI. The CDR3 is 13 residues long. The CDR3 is CANRVAGDSPLHF. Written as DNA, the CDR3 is TGTGCCAACAGAGTTGCAGGGGATTCACCCCTCCACTTT.

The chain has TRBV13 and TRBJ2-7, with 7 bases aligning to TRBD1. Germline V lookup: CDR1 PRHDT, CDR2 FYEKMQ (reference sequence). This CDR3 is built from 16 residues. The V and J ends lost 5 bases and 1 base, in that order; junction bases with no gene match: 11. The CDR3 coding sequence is TGTGCCAGCAGCACCCGCCGGGACAGAAGTTCCTACGAGCAGTACTTC. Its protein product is CASSTRRDRSSYEQYF.

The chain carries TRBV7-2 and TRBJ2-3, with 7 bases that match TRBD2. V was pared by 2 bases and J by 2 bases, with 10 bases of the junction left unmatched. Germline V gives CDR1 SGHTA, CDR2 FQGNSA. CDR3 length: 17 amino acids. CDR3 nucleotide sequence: TGTGCCAGCAGCTTACGGGCAGCGGGGCCACCCACAGATACGCAGTATTTT. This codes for CASSLRAAGPPTDTQYF.

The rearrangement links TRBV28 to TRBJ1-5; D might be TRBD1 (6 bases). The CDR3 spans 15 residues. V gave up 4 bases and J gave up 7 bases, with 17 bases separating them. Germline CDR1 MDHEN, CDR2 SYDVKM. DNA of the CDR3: TGTGCCAGCAGTTCCGACAGGAAGGGGAGGCAGCCCCAGCATTTT. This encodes CASSSDRKGRQPQHF.

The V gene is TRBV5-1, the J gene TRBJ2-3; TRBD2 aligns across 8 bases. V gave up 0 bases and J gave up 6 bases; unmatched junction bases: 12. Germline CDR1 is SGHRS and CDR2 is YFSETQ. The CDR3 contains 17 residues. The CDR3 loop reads CASSLGPGGASGDTQYF. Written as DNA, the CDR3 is TGCGCCAGCAGCTTGGGGCCGGGTGGGGCTAGCGGGGATACGCAGTATTTT.

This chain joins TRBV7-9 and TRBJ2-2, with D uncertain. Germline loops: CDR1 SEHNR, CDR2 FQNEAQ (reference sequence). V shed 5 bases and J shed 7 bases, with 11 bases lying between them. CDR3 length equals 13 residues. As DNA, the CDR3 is TGTGCCAGCAGCCCGAATCGAATCGGGGAGCTGTTTTTT. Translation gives CASSPNRIGELFF. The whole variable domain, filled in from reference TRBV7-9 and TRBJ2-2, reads DTGVSQNPRHKITKRGQNVTFRCDPISEHNRLYWYRQTLGQGPEFLTYFQNEAQLEKSRLLSDRFSAERPKGSFSTLEIQRTEQGDSAMYLCASSPNRIGELFFGEGSRLTVL.

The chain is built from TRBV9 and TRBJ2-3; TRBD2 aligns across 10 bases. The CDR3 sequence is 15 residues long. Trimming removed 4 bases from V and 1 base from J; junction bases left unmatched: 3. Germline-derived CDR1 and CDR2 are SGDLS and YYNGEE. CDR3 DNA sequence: TGTGCCAGCAGCACCCTAGCGGGGGGCACAGATACGCAGTATTTT. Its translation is CASSTLAGGTDTQYF.

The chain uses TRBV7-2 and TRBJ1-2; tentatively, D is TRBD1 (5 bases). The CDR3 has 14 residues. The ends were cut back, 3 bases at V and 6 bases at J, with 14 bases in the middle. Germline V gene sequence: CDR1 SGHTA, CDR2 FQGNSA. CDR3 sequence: CASSFGDPIDGYTF. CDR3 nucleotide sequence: TGTGCCAGCAGCTTCGGGGACCCTATCGATGGCTACACCTTC.

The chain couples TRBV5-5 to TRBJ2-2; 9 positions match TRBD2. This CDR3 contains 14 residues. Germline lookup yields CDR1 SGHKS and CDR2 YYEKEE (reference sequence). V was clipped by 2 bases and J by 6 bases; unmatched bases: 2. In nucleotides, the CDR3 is TGTGCCAGCAGCTTAAGACTAGCGGCCGGGGAGCTGTTTTTT. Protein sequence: CASSLRLAAGELFF.

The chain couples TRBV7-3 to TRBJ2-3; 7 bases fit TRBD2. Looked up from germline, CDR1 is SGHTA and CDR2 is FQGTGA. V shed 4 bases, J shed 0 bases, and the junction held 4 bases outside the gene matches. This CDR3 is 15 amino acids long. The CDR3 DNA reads TGTGCCAGCAGCTCCCTAGCGGTCAGCACAGATACGCAGTATTTT. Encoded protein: CASSSLAVSTDTQYF.

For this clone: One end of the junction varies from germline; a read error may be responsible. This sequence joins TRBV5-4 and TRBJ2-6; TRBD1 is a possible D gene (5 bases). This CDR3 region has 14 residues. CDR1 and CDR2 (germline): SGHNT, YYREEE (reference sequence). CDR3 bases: TGTGCCAGCAGCTTGAGGGCTGGGGCCAACGTCCTGATTTTC. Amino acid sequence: CASSLRAGANVLIF.

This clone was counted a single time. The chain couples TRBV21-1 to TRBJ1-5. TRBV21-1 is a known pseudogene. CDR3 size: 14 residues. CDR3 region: CASSKGSGDQPQHF. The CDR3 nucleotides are TGTGCCAGCAGCAAAGGTTCCGGTGATCAGCCCCAGCATTTT.

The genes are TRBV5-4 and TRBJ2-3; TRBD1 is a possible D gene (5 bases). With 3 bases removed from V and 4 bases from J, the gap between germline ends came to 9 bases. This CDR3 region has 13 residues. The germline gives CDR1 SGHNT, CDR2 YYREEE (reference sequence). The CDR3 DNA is TGTGCCAGCAGCTCCCTAGGGGCAGATACGCAGTATTTT. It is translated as CASSSLGADTQYF.

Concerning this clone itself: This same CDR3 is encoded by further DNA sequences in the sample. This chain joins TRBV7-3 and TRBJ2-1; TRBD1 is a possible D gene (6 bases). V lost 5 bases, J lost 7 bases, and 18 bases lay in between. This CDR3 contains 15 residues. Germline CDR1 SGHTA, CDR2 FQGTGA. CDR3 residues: CASSQIGGAKNEQFF. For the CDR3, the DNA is TGTGCCAGCAGCCAAATAGGGGGAGCCAAAAATGAGCAGTTCTTC.

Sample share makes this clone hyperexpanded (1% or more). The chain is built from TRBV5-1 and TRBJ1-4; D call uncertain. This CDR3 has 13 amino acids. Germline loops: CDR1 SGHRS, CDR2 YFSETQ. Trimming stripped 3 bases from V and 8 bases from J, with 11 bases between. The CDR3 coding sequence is TGCGCCAGCAGCTCCTCAGGAAAAGAAAAACTGTTTTTT. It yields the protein CASSSSGKEKLFF.

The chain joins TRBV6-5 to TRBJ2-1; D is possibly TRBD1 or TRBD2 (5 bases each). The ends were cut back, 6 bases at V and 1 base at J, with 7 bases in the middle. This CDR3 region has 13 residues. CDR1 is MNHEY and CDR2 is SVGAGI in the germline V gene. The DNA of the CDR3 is TGTGCCAGCAGGGGGGTTTCCTACAATGAGCAGTTCTTC. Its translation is CASRGVSYNEQFF.

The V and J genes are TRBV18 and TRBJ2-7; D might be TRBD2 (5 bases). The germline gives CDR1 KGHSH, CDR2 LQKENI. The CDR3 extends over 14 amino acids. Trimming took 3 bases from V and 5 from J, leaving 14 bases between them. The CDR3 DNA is TGTGCCAGCTCACCCCCCGTGATGAGGGACGAGCAGTACTTC. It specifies CASSPPVMRDEQYF.

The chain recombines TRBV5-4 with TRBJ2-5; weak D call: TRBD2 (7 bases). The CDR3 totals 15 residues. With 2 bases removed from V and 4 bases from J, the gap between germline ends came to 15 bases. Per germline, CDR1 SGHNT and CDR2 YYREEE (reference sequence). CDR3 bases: TGTGCCAGCAGCTTAGTGGGGGGGCCGGGAGAGACCCAGTACTTC. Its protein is CASSLVGGPGETQYF. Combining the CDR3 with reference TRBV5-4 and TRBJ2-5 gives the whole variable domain ETGVTQSPTHLIKTRGQQVTLRCSSQSGHNTVSWYQQALGQGPQFIFQYYREEENGRGNFPPRFSGLQFPNYSSELNVNALELDDSALYLCASSLVGGPGETQYFGPGTRLLVL.

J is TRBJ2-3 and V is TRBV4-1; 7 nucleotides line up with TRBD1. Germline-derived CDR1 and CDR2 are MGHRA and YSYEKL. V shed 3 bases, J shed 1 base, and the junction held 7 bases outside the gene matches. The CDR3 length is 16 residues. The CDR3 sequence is CASSHRLGQGTDTQYF. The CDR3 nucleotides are TGCGCCAGCAGCCATAGACTTGGACAGGGCACAGATACGCAGTATTTT.

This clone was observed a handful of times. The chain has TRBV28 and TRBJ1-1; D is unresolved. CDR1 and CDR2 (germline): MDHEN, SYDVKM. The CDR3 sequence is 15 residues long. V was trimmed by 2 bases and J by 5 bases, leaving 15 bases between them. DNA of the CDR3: TGTGCCAGCAGTTTACGGTCTACAGTAAGAACTGAAGCTTTCTTT. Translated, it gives CASSLRSTVRTEAFF.

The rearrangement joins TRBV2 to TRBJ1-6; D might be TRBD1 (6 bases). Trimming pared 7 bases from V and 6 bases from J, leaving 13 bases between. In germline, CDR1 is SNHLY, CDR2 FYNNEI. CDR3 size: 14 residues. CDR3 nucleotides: TGTGCCAGCAACTTCGGACAGACTAATTCACCCCTCCACTTT. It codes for CASNFGQTNSPLHF. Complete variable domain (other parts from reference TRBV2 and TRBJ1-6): EPEVTQTPSHQVTQMGQEVILRCVPISNHLYFYWYRQILGQKVEFLVSFYNNEISEKSEIFDDQFSVERPDGSNFTLKIRSTKLEDSAMYFCASNFGQTNSPLHFGNGTRLTVT.

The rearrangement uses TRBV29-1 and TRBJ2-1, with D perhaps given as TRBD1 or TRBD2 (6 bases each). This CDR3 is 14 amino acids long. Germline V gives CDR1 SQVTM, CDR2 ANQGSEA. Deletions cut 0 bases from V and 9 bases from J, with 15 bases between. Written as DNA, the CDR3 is TGCAGCGTTGAAGAATCGGGGGCGCTGGGTGAGCAGTTCTTC. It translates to CSVEESGALGEQFF.

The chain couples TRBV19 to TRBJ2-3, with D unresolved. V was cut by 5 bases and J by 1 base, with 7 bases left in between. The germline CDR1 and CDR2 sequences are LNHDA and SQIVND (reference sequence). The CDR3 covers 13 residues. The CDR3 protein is CASSLSGTDTQYF. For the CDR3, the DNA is TGTGCCAGTAGTCTATCCGGCACAGATACGCAGTATTTT.

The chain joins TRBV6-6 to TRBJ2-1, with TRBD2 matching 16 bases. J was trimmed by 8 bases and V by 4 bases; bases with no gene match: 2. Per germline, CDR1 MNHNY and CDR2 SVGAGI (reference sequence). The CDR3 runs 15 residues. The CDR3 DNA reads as TGTGCCAGCAGTTCGGGACTAGCGGGGGGGGATGAGCAGTTCTTC. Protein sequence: CASSSGLAGGDEQFF.

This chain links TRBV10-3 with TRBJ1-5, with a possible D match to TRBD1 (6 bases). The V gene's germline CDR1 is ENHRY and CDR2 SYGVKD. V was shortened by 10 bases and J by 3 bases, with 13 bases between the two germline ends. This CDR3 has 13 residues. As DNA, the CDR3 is TGTGCCACCCAGGACAGCTCCAATCAGCCCCAGCATTTT. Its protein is CATQDSSNQPQHF.